The 12 T cell receptor beta chains given below trace back to one sample, sequenced in a study of technical replicates of blood from several donors. The assay was immunoSEQ multiplex PCR, and TCRdb's table has in-frame clones only and misses some. The table includes 60,000 to 85,000 clones, roughly 97% detected once. The sequencing input was T cells isolated from PBMCs. The receptor source for this set is a human donor in good health.

CDR3 in amino acids: CASSVTGASEQYF. The DNA of the CDR3 is TGCGCCAGCAGTGTGACAGGGGCGTCTGAGCAGTACTTC. The rearrangement uses TRBV10-1 and TRBJ2-7, with 8 positions matching TRBD1. Germline CDR1 WNHNN, CDR2 SYGVQD (reference sequence). V lost 4 bases to trimming and J lost 7 bases; unmatched junction nucleotides: 6. This CDR3 has 13 residues.

The rearrangement joins TRBV28 to TRBJ1-2; TRBD1 matches 7 bases. The V and J ends lost 6 bases and 3 bases, in that order; junction bases with no gene match: 4. This CDR3 has 13 amino acids. Germline CDR1 is MDHEN and CDR2 is SYDVKM. The CDR3 DNA follows: TGTGCCAGCAGACCCGGGACAGACTATGGCTACACCTTC. This gives the protein CASRPGTDYGYTF.

The chain has TRBV6-1 and TRBJ1-2; tentatively, D is TRBD1 (6 bases). Trimming stripped 6 bases from V and 7 bases from J, with 21 bases between. This CDR3 spans 15 amino acids. Germline V gene sequence: CDR1 MNHNS, CDR2 SASEGT. CDR3 in DNA: TGTGCCAGCAGCGAGGGCCGGGACACCGACACTGGCTACACCTTC. Translation: CASSEGRDTDTGYTF.

The gene calls are TRBV15 and TRBJ1-2; 9 nucleotides match TRBD1. Germline loops: CDR1 LNHNV, CDR2 YYDKDF (reference sequence). This CDR3 spans 15 amino acids. After removal of 1 base from V and 4 bases from J, the junction contained 4 bases not matched to a gene. CDR3 in DNA: TGTGCCACCAGCAGAGGGACAGGGGTCGCCTATGGCTACACCTTC. It translates to CATSRGTGVAYGYTF.

V gene TRBV6-1 combines with J gene TRBJ2-7; 7 nucleotides line up with TRBD1. CDR3 length: 14 residues. Per germline, CDR1 MNHNS and CDR2 SASEGT. V lost 6 bases and J lost 4; bases outside the gene matches: 9. The CDR3 is CASREQGFFYEQYF. The CDR3 DNA is TGTGCCAGCAGGGAACAGGGGTTTTTTTACGAGCAGTACTTC.

The genes are TRBV9 and TRBJ2-1, with 11 nucleotides matching TRBD2. The ends lost 1 base at V and 8 bases at J; junction bases unmatched: 8. The CDR3 runs to 16 residues. Germline CDR1 is SGDLS and CDR2 is YYNGEE. The CDR3 sequence: CASSVTSGRALDEQFF. DNA of the CDR3: TGTGCCAGCAGCGTAACTAGCGGGAGAGCTTTGGATGAGCAGTTCTTC.

This sequence joins TRBV2 and TRBJ2-7, with 8 bases that match TRBD1. Germline V gene data show CDR1 as SNHLY and CDR2 as FYNNEI. With V trimmed by 6 bases and J by 3 bases, 10 bases remained unmatched. The CDR3 has 15 amino acids. CDR3 sequence: CASSASQGAFYEQYF. CDR3 nucleotides: TGTGCCAGCAGCGCCTCTCAGGGGGCTTTCTACGAGCAGTACTTC. Together with reference TRBV2 and TRBJ2-7, the CDR3 gives the full variable domain: EPEVTQTPSHQVTQMGQEVILRCVPISNHLYFYWYRQILGQKVEFLVSFYNNEISEKSEIFDDQFSVERPDGSNFTLKIRSTKLEDSAMYFCASSASQGAFYEQYFGPGTRLTVT.

The chain joins TRBV6-1 to TRBJ2-7, with 8 bases that match TRBD1. Germline-derived CDR1 and CDR2 are MNHNS and SASEGT. This CDR3 contains 14 residues. V shed 3 bases, J shed 1 base, and the junction held 2 bases outside the gene matches. The CDR3 spells CASSETGDSYEQYF. CDR3 DNA sequence: TGTGCCAGCAGTGAGACAGGGGATTCCTACGAGCAGTACTTC.

The chain links TRBV29-1 to TRBJ1-2, with D perhaps TRBD1 (5 bases). Germline V gene lookup returns CDR1 SQVTM and CDR2 ANQGSEA. V lost 6 bases to trimming and J lost 3 bases, with 14 bases between them. The CDR3 totals 13 residues. CDR3 amino acids: CSVSLTADYGYTF. For the CDR3, the DNA is TGCAGCGTCTCCTTGACAGCCGACTATGGCTACACCTTC.

This chain links TRBV14 with TRBJ1-2; D is perhaps TRBD1 (5 bases). Germline values: CDR1 SGHDN, CDR2 FVKESK. V was trimmed by 0 bases and J by 6 bases, leaving 11 bases between them. The CDR3 runs 14 residues. The CDR3 bases are TGTGCCAGCAGCCAAGATCGCAGGGAGGATGGCTACACCTTC. It yields the protein CASSQDRREDGYTF.

J is TRBJ2-6 and V is TRBV5-4; the D gene is possibly TRBD2 (6 bases). CDR3 length equals 17 residues. The V gene lost 0 bases and the J gene lost 0 bases, with 10 bases spanning the gap. Germline V CDR1 and CDR2: SGHNT, YYREEE (reference sequence). The CDR3: CASSLGRGSSGANVLTF. Written as DNA, the CDR3 is TGTGCCAGCAGCTTGGGGAGGGGTTCCTCTGGGGCCAACGTCCTGACTTTC.

The chain couples TRBV5-1 to TRBJ2-7; D might be TRBD2 (6 bases). Trimming cost V 3 bases and J 2 bases, with 12 bases left between them. CDR1 and CDR2 (germline): SGHRS, YFSETQ. The CDR3 spans 14 residues. CDR3 region: CASSSGESAYEQYF. The DNA for the CDR3 is TGCGCCAGCAGCTCGGGGGAGAGTGCCTACGAGCAGTACTTC.